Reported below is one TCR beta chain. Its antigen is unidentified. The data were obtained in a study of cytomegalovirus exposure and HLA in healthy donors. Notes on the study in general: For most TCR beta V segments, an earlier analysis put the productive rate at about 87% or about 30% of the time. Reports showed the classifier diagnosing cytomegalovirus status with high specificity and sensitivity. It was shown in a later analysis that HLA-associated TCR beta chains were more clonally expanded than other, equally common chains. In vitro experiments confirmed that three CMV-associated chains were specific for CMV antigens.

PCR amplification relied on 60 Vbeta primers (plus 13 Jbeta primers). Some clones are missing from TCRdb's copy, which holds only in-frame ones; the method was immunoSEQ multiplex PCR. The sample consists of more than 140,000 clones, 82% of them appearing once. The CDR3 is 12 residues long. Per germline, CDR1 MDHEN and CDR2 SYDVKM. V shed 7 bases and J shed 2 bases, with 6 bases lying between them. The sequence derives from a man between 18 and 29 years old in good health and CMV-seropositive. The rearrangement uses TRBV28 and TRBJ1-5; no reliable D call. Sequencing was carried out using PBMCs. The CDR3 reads CASNSGNQPQHF. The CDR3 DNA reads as TGTGCCAGCAATAGTGGCAATCAGCCCCAGCATTTT. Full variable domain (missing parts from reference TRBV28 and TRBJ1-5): DVKVTQSSRYLVKRTGEKVFLECVQDMDHENMFWYRQDPGLGLRLIYFSYDVKMKEKGDIPEGYSVSREKKERFSLILESASTNQTSMYLCASNSGNQPQHFGDGTRLSIL.